The 10 T cell receptor beta chains listed next were all sequenced from one sample in a study of T cells expressing NK-cell markers. Reanalyzing the 5' RACE reads, TCRdb keeps one entry per CDR3 protein, without DNA. This sample's clone table lists over 150,000 distinct CDR3 sequences. The sample taken for sequencing was blood T cells: a sorted CD56 or NKG2C T cell subset, CD4+ or CD8+ T cells, or bulk PBMC T cells (not recorded which). The receptor source for this set is a woman aged 45-65 years in good health.

The chain is built from TRBV11-2 and TRBJ2-1; TCRdb reports TRBD2, a call that lacks DNA to check it against. This CDR3 contains 14 residues. Germline values: CDR1 SGHAT, CDR2 FQNNGV. The CDR3 spells CASRPGTSYNEQFF.

The chain links TRBV24-1 to TRBJ1-2; TCRdb gives TRBD1 as the D gene, but with no DNA this cannot be confirmed. Germline loops: CDR1 KGHDR, CDR2 SFDVKD. The CDR3 has 15 amino acids. CDR3 loop: CATSDIRGGNYGYTF.

J is TRBJ2-3 and V is TRBV27; TCRdb's D call, TRBD2, is unchecked because there is no DNA. The CDR3 length is 15 residues. Looked up from germline, CDR1 is MNHEY and CDR2 is SMNVEV (reference sequence). CDR3 amino acids: CASSPSTIETDTQYF.

This rearrangement joins TRBV4-2 to TRBJ2-1; the TCRdb call, TRBD2, lacks DNA for checking. Germline CDR1 and CDR2: LGHNA and YNFKEQ. The length of the CDR3 is 16 residues. CDR3 in amino acids: CASSQDMPSDYNEQFF.

V and J are TRBV6-5 and TRBJ2-2; TCRdb gives TRBD2 as the D gene, but with no DNA this cannot be confirmed. Germline V gene data show CDR1 as MNHEY and CDR2 as SVGAGI. The CDR3 runs 17 residues. CDR3 loop: CASSYSSGRANTGELFF.

The V gene is TRBV25-1, the J gene TRBJ2-3; TCRdb's assignment of TRBD2 cannot be checked, as there is no DNA. The germline V gene has CDR1 MGHDK and CDR2 SYGVNS. This CDR3 has 15 residues. The CDR3 loop is CASSERGFPTDTQYF.

The chain couples TRBV30 to TRBJ2-7; the TCRdb call, TRBD1, lacks DNA for checking. Germline-derived CDR1 and CDR2 are GTSNPN and SVGIG (reference sequence). The CDR3 consists of 12 residues. The CDR3 loop is CAWTRTVYEQYF.

This chain uses TRBV7-7 with TRBJ2-2; TCRdb indicates TRBD1, and absent DNA this call remains unverified. Germline-derived CDR1 and CDR2 are SSHAT and FNYEAQ (reference sequence). The CDR3 runs to 17 residues. The CDR3 protein is CASSSASDRVITGELFF.

The chain is built from TRBV27 and TRBJ2-3; TCRdb outputs TRBD2, but without DNA this stays unchecked. Germline V gene lookup returns CDR1 MNHEY and CDR2 SMNVEV (reference sequence). The CDR3 covers 16 residues. The chain's CDR3 is CASSLGLAGSTDTQYF.

The J gene is TRBJ2-1, the V gene TRBV5-6; TCRdb selects TRBD2, and the lack of DNA leaves this call unchecked. The germline CDR1 and CDR2 sequences are SGHDT and YYEEEE. The CDR3 has 17 amino acids. CDR3 sequence reads: CASSGPGGESSYNEQFF.